The present TCR beta chain was sequenced within a study of cytomegalovirus exposure and HLA in healthy donors. The CDR3 totals 12 residues. Germline V CDR1 and CDR2: SQVTM, ANQGSEA. V was shortened by 4 bases and J by 4 bases, with 10 bases between the two germline ends. Study findings and constraints: Later analysis suggested links between common viral pathogens and several top significant clusters. No immune exposure information besides CMV serostatus was available.

This clone occurred a few times. Its matching antigen is unknown. It was with 60 Vbeta and 13 Jbeta primers that the PCR ran. The table came from immunoSEQ multiplex PCR; TCRdb's copy has only in-frame clones and leaves some out. The profile covers some 150,000 clones, with around 80% appearing a single time and 7% taken by the ten largest. Sequenced input: PBMCs. The J gene is TRBJ1-2, the V gene TRBV29-1; D unclear. The sequence came from a woman between 25 and 40 years old in good health and CMV-seropositive. This CDR3 is CSVVEAGYGYTF. Here the CDR3 DNA reads TGCAGCGTTGTTGAGGCTGGCTATGGCTACACCTTC.